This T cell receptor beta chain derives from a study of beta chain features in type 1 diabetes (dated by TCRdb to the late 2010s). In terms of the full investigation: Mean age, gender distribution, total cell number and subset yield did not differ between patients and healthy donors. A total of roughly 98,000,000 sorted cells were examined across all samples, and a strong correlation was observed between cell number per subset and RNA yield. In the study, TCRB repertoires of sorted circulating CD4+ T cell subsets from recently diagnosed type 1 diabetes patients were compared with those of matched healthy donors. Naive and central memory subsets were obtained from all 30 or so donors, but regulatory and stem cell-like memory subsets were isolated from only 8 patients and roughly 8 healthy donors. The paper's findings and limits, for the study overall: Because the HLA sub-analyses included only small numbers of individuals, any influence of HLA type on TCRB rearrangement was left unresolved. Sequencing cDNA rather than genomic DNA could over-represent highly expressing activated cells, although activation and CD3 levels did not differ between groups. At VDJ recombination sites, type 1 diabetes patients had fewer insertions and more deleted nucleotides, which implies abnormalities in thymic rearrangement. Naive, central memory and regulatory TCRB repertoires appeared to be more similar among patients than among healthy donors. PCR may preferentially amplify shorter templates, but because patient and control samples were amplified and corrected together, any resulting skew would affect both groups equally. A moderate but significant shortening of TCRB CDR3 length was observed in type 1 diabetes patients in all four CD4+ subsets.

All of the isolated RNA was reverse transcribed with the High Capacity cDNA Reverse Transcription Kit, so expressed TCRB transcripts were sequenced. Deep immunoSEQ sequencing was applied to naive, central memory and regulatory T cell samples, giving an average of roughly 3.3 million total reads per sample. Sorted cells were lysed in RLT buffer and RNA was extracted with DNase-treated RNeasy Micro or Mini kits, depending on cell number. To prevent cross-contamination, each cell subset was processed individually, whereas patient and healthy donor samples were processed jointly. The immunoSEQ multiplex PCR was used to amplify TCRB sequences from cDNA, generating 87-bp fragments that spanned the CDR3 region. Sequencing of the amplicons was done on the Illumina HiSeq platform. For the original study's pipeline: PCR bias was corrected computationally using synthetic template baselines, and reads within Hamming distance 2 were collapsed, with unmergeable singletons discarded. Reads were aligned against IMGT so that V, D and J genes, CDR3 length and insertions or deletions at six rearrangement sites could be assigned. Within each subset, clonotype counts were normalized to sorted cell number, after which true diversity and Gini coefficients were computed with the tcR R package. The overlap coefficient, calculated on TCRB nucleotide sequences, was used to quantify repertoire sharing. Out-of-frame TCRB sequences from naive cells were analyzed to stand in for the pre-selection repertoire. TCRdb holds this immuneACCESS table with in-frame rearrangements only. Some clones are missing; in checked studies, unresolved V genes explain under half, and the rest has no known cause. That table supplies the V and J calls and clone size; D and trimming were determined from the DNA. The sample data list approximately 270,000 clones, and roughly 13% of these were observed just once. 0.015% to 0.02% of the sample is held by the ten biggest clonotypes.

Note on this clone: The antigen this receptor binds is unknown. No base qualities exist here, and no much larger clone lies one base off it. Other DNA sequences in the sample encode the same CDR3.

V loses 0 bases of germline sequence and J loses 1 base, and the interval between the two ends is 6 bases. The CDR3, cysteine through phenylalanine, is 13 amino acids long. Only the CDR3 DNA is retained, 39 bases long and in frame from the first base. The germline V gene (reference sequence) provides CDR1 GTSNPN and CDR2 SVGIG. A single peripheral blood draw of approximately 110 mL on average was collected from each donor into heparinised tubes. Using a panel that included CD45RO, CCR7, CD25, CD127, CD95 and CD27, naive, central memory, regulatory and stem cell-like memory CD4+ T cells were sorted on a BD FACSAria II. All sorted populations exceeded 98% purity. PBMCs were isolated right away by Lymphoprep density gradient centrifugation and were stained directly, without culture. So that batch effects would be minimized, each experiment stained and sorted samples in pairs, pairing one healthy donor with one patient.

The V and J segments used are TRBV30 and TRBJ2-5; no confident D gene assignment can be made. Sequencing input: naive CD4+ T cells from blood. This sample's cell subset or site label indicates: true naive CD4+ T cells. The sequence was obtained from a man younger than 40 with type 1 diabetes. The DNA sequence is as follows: TGTGCCTGGAGTGTAGCATTCCAAGAGACCCAGTACTTC. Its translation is CAWSVAFQETQYF.